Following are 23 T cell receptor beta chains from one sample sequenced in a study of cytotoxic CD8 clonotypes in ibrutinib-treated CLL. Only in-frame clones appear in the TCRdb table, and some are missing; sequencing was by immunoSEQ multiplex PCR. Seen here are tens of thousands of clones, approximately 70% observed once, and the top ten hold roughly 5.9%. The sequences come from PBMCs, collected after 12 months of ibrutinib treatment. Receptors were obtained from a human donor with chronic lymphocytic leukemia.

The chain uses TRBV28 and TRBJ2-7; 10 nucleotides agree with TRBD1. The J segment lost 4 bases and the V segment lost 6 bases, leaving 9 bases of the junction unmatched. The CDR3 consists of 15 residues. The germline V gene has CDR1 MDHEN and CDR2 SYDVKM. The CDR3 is CASSPGGTGDYEQYF. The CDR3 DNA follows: TGTGCCAGCAGCCCTGGAGGGACAGGGGATTACGAGCAGTACTTC.

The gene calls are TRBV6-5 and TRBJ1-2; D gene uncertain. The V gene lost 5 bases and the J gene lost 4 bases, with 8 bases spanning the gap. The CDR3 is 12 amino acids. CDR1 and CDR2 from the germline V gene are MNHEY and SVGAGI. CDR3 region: CASSHDGYGYTF. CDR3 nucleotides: TGTGCCAGCAGTCACGACGGCTATGGCTACACCTTC.

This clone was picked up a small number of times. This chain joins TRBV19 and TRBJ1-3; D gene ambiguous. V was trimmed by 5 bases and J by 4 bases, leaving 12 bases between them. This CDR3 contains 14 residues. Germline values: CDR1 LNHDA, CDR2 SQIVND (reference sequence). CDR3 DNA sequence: TGTGCCAGTAGTGTAAGGTCGGACGGAAACACCATATATTTT. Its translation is CASSVRSDGNTIYF. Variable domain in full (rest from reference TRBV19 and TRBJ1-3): DGGITQSPKYLFRKEGQNVTLSCEQNLNHDAMYWYRQDPGQGLRLIYYSQIVNDFQKGDIAEGYSVSREKKESFPLTVTSAQKNPTAFYLCASSVRSDGNTIYFGEGSWLTVV.

In DNA, the CDR3 is TGCGCCAGCAGCCACCGACTAGCGGGGTCCTACGAGCAGTACTTC. As protein: CASSHRLAGSYEQYF. The chain employs TRBV5-1 and TRBJ2-7; 11 nucleotides align to TRBD2. This CDR3 is 15 amino acids long. Germline lookup yields CDR1 SGHRS and CDR2 YFSETQ. Losses at the gene ends were 4 bases for V and 1 base for J; bases not matched to a gene: 4. The complete variable domain, with remaining parts taken from reference TRBV5-1 and TRBJ2-7, reads KAGVTQTPRYLIKTRGQQVTLSCSPISGHRSVSWYQQTPGQGLQFLFEYFSETQRNKGNFPGRFSGRQFSNSRSEMNVSTLELGDSALYLCASSHRLAGSYEQYFGPGTRLTVT.

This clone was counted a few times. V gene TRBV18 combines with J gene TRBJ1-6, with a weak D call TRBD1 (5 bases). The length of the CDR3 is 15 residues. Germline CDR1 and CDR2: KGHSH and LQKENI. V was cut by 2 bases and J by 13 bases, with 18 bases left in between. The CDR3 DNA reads TGTGCCAGCTCACCAACGGCGGGGCCCAAAAGCCCCCTCCACTTT. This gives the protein CASSPTAGPKSPLHF.

The CDR3 loop is CASSLGQGGGNTIYF. CDR3 bases: TGTGCCAGCAGTTTGGGGCAGGGTGGTGGAAACACCATATATTTT. The chain links TRBV28 to TRBJ1-3, with TRBD1 as a possible D gene (5 bases). The V and J ends lost 3 bases and 3 bases respectively, with 12 bases between them. This CDR3 has 15 residues. CDR1 MDHEN and CDR2 SYDVKM come from the germline V gene.

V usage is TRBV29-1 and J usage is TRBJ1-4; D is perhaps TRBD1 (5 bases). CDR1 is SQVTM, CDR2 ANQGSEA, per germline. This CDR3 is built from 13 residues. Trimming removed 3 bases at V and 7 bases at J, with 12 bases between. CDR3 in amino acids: CSVDLGEPEKLFF. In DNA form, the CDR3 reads TGCAGCGTTGATCTGGGGGAGCCTGAAAAACTGTTTTTT.

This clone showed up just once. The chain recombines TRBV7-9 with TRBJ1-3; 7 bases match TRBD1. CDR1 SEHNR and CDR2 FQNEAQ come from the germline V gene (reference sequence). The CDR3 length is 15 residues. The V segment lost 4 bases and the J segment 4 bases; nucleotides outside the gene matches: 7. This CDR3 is CASSSGWTGGNTIYF. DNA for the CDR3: TGTGCCAGCAGCTCCGGTTGGACAGGCGGAAACACCATATATTTT.

The DNA for the CDR3 is TGTGCCAGCAGCCCCGGCTGGGTAGGCGGTGAAAAACTGTTTTTT. It translates to CASSPGWVGGEKLFF. The chain has TRBV11-2 and TRBJ1-4; D unclear. Germline V gene lookup returns CDR1 SGHAT and CDR2 FQNNGV. V lost 5 bases, J lost 7 bases, and 17 bases lay in between. The CDR3 contains 15 residues.

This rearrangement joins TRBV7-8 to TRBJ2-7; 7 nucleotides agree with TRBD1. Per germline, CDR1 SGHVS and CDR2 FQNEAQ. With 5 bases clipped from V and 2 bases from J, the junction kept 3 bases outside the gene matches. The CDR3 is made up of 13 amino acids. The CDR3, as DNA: TGTGCCAGCAGCCCCAGGGGGACCTACGAGCAGTACTTC. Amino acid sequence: CASSPRGTYEQYF.

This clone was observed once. The CDR3 spells CASSEAFTSGYEQYF. Written as DNA, the CDR3 is TGTGCCAGCAGTGAAGCGTTTACTAGTGGGTACGAGCAGTACTTC. This rearrangement joins TRBV2 to TRBJ2-7; perhaps TRBD2 as D (5 bases). Germline lookup yields CDR1 SNHLY and CDR2 FYNNEI. Trimming took off 0 bases at V and 4 bases at J, with 13 bases between the two ends. This CDR3 contains 15 residues.

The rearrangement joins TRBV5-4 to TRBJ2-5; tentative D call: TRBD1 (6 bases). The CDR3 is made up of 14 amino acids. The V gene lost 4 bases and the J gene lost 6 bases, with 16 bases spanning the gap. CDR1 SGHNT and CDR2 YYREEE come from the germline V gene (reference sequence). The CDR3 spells CASSPGDIYKTQYF. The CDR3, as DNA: TGTGCCAGCAGCCCTGGGGACATTTATAAGACCCAGTACTTC.

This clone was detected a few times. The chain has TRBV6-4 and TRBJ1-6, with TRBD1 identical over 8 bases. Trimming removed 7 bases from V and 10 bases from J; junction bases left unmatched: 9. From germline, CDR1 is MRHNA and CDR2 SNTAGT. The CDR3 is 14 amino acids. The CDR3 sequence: CASIGPDRVSPLHF. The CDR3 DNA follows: TGTGCCAGCATTGGCCCGGACAGGGTATCACCCCTCCACTTT.

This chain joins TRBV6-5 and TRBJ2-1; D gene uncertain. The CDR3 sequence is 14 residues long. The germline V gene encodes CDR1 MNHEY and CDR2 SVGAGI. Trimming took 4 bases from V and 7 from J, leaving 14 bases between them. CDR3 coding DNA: TGTGCCAGCAGTTCCGAGACAAGGAGAAATGAGCAGTTCTTC. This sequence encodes CASSSETRRNEQFF.

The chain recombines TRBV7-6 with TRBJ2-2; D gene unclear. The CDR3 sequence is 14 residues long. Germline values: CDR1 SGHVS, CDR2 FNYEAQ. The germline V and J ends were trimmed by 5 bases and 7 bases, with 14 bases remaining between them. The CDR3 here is CASSPRTFGGELFF. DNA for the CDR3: TGTGCCAGCAGCCCCCGGACCTTTGGCGGGGAGCTGTTTTTT.

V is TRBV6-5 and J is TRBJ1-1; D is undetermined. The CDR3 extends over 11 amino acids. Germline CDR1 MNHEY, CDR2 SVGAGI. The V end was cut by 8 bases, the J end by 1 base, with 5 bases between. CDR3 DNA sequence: TGTGCCAGCTACAGGAACACTGAAGCTTTCTTT. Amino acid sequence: CASYRNTEAFF.

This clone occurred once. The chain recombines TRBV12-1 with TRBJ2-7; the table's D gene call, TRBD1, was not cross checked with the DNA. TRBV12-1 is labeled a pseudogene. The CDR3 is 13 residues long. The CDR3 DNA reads TGTGCCAGCAGCATGGACAGTTCCTACGAGCAGTACTTC. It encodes CASSMDSSYEQYF.

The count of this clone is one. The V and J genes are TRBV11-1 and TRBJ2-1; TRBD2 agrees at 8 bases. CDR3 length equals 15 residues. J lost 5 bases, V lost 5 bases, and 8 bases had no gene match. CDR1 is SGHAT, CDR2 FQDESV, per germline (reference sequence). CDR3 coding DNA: TGTGCCAGCAGCCTCGGACTAGCTGTTCACAATGAGCAGTTCTTC. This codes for CASSLGLAVHNEQFF.

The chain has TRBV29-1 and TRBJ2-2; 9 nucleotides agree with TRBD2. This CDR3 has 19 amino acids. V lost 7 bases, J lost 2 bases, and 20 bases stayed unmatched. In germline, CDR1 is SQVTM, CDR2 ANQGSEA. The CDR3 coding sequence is TGCAGCGCCCGATGGGAATCTCCAGCGGGGGGACAAAACACCGGGGAGCTGTTTTTT. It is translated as CSARWESPAGGQNTGELFF.

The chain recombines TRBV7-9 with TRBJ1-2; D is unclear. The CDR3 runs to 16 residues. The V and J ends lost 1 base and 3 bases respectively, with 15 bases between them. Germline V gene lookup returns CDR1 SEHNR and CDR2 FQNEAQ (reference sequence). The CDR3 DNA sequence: TGTGCCAGCAGCTTAGGGGATAAAATTTCCGACTATGGCTACACCTTC. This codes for CASSLGDKISDYGYTF.

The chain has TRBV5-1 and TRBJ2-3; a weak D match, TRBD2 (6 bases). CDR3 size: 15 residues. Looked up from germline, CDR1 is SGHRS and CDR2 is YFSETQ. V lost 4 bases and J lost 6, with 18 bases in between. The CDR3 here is CASSEVTSSSDTQYF. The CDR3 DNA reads TGCGCCAGCAGCGAGGTCACTAGCTCTAGTGATACGCAGTATTTT.

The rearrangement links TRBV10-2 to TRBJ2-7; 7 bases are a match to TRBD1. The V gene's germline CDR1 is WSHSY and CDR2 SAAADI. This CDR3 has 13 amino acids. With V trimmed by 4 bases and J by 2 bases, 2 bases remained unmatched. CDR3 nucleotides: TGCGCCAGCAGTGTACAGGGGACCTACGAGCAGTACTTC. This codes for CASSVQGTYEQYF.

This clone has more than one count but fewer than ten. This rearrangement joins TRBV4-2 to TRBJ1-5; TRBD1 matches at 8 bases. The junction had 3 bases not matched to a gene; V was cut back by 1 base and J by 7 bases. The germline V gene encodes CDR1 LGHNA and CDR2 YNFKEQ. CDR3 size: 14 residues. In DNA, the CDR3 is TGTGCCAGCAGCCAAGGACAGGGGTACCAGCCCCAGCATTTT. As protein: CASSQGQGYQPQHF.